One and the same sample provided the 15 T cell receptor beta chains below, sequenced in a study of shared clonotypes between healthy human individuals. Assay used: immunoSEQ multiplex PCR; TCRdb lists only in-frame clones, some missing. The table has 150,000 to 200,000 clones, 65% to 70% seen once; the top ten hold 10%. Input material: memory CD4+ T cells sorted from blood. Subset: CD45RA-negative fraction. Source of these receptors: a man aged 25-45 years in good health.

The rearrangement uses TRBV30 and TRBJ1-4; no clear D gene. The CDR3 has 15 amino acids. V gave up 3 bases and J gave up 3 bases, with 14 bases separating them. Germline values: CDR1 GTSNPN, CDR2 SVGIG (reference sequence). CDR3 in amino acids: CAWSRPAGANEKLFF. The CDR3 DNA sequence: TGTGCCTGGAGCCGCCCCGCCGGGGCTAATGAAAAACTGTTTTTT.

The chain has TRBV7-3 and TRBJ2-5; D may be TRBD2 (6 bases). The CDR3 extends over 13 amino acids. V was trimmed by 3 bases and J by 5 bases, leaving 10 bases between them. Germline lookup yields CDR1 SGHTA and CDR2 FQGTGA. DNA of the CDR3: TGTGCCAGCAGCTTCGGCAGCGGGGAGACCCAGTACTTC. It translates to CASSFGSGETQYF.

This rearrangement joins TRBV2 to TRBJ2-2; 10 bases agree with TRBD2. This CDR3 contains 16 residues. CDR1 SNHLY and CDR2 FYNNEI come from the germline V gene. The V segment lost 5 bases and the J segment 0 bases; nucleotides outside the gene matches: 3. CDR3: CASSLLAGPNTGELFF. CDR3 nucleotide sequence: TGTGCCAGCAGTTTACTAGCGGGACCGAACACCGGGGAGCTGTTTTTT.

The chain is built from TRBV7-9 and TRBJ2-5; D is possibly TRBD2 (6 bases). The CDR3 runs 15 residues. The V and J ends lost 2 bases and 4 bases respectively, with 14 bases between them. Germline V gives CDR1 SEHNR, CDR2 FQNEAQ (reference sequence). This CDR3 reads CASSLLEGPGETQYF. CDR3 DNA sequence: TGTGCCAGCAGCTTATTGGAGGGCCCGGGAGAGACCCAGTACTTC.

The chain couples TRBV6-5 to TRBJ2-1; D gene ambiguous. The V end was cut by 5 bases, the J end by 7 bases, with 6 bases between. The CDR3 loop spans 11 amino acids. The V gene's germline CDR1 is MNHEY and CDR2 SVGAGI. CDR3 residues: CASSNLNEQFF. The DNA for the CDR3 is TGTGCCAGCAGTAACCTTAATGAGCAGTTCTTC.

This clone appeared a few times. The same CDR3 arises from other DNA sequences in this sample as well. The chain links TRBV18 to TRBJ1-1; TRBD1 might be the D (5 bases). Trimming took off 2 bases at V and 3 bases at J, with 7 bases between the two ends. This CDR3 has 13 residues. CDR1 is KGHSH, CDR2 LQKENI, per germline. CDR3 protein: CASSPGGDTEAFF. The CDR3 DNA reads as TGTGCCAGCTCACCAGGGGGGGACACTGAAGCTTTCTTT.

Many counts were recorded for this clone. This chain connects TRBV6-5 to TRBJ2-7; unclear D gene. Per the germline V gene, CDR1 is MNHEY and CDR2 is SVGAGI. The CDR3 totals 15 residues. The V end lost 0 bases, the J end lost 1 base, and 10 bases lay between the germline ends. The CDR3 loop is CASSYSALGSYEQYF. The CDR3 coding sequence is TGTGCCAGCAGTTACTCGGCTCTCGGGTCCTACGAGCAGTACTTC.

The chain employs TRBV29-1 and TRBJ1-2; a weak D match, TRBD1 (6 bases). CDR1 SQVTM and CDR2 ANQGSEA come from the germline V gene. CDR3 size: 14 residues. Trimming shortened V by 2 bases and J by 4 bases, and 14 bases separated the two germline ends. This CDR3 is CSVERGAEGYGYTF. CDR3 nucleotides: TGCAGCGTTGAAAGGGGGGCGGAGGGCTATGGCTACACCTTC.

This clone was detected only a few times. The CDR3 is CASSTGGSTKTQYF. The CDR3 nucleotides are TGTGCCAGTAGTACGGGGGGAAGTACGAAGACCCAGTACTTC. This chain joins TRBV19 and TRBJ2-5; TRBD2 matches 7 bases. CDR1 is LNHDA and CDR2 is SQIVND in the germline V gene (reference sequence). Trimming cost V 4 bases and J 6 bases; bases outside gene matches: 8. CDR3 length: 14 residues.

This clone was found a few times. This chain links TRBV10-1 with TRBJ1-1; the D is unclear. Trimming removed 4 bases at V and 1 base at J, with 7 bases between. CDR1 and CDR2 from the germline V gene are WNHNN and SYGVQD (reference sequence). The CDR3 contains 13 residues. The CDR3 is CASSVRRNTEAFF. The CDR3 region has the DNA TGCGCCAGCAGTGTCCGGAGGAACACTGAAGCTTTCTTT.

There are many counts of this clone. The V gene is TRBV29-1, the J gene TRBJ2-5; 8 bases line up with TRBD1. After removal of 7 bases from V and 2 bases from J, the junction contained 6 bases not matched to a gene. Germline CDR1 SQVTM, CDR2 ANQGSEA. The CDR3 is 13 amino acids. The CDR3 loop reads CSGETGAQETQYF. The CDR3 bases are TGCAGCGGGGAGACAGGGGCTCAAGAGACCCAGTACTTC.

V gene TRBV28 combines with J gene TRBJ2-1, with D uncertain. The CDR3 is 16 residues long. CDR1 and CDR2 from the germline V gene are MDHEN and SYDVKM. Trimming pared 2 bases from V and 2 bases from J, leaving 13 bases between. CDR3 nucleotide sequence: TGTGCCAGCAGTTTAACCCCGACCTCCCCCTACAATGAGCAGTTCTTC. Residues: CASSLTPTSPYNEQFF.

This clone was picked up many times. The chain employs TRBV5-6 and TRBJ2-5, with 7 bases that match TRBD1. The CDR3 sequence is 15 residues long. Trimming removed 4 bases from V and 5 bases from J; junction bases left unmatched: 11. Looked up from germline, CDR1 is SGHDT and CDR2 is YYEEEE. The CDR3 loop reads CASSRDDRVRETQYF. The CDR3 coding sequence is TGTGCCAGCAGCCGGGACGACAGGGTTCGGGAGACCCAGTACTTC.

The CDR3 DNA follows: TGTGCCAGCAGTTTATCCAGGGTTAACTATGGCTACACCTTC. This sequence encodes CASSLSRVNYGYTF. J is TRBJ1-2 and V is TRBV28, with a weak D call TRBD1 (5 bases). The CDR3 is made up of 14 amino acids. The germline CDR1 and CDR2 sequences are MDHEN and SYDVKM. V lost 1 base and J 1 base, leaving 7 bases between the germline ends.

This chain links TRBV18 with TRBJ2-7, with D uncertain. The V gene lost 3 bases and the J gene lost 6 bases, with 9 bases spanning the gap. The germline CDR1 and CDR2 sequences are KGHSH and LQKENI. The CDR3 sequence is 12 residues long. In DNA form, the CDR3 reads TGTGCCAGCTCACCGGACGGCCGCGAGCAGTACTTC. The encoded protein is CASSPDGREQYF.